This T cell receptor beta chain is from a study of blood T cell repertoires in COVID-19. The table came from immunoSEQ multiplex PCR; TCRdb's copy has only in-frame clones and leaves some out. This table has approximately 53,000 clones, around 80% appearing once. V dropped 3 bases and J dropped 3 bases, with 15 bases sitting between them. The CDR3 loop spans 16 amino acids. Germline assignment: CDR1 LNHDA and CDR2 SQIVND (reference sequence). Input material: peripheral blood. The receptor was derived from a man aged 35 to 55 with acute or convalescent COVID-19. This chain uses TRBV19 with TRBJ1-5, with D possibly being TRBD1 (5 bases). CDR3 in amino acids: CASSIRGIGDNQPQHF. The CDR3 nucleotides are TGTGCCAGTAGTATTCGGGGGATCGGTGACAATCAGCCCCAGCATTTT.